A selection of T cell receptor delta chains follows, all from one sample in a study of Vδ1+ human thymocytes. TCRdb called clones anew from the multiplex PCR reads with CATT. Of about 55,000 delta-chain clones listed, around a sixth were seen once; the top ten hold 0.5%. Sequencing was performed on Vdelta1+ gamma-delta thymocytes from the thymus. All receptors come from a boy under two years old who had congenital heart surgery. Each CDR3 is given with its conserved first and last residue. D genes are given only for firm matches. The size of a clone is reported for some rows only, either as once, few or many, or as a class for expanded clones.

>.|TRDJ1|.|TRDV1
CALGELHNHLTDKLIF
TGTGCTCTTGGGGAACTCCATAACCACCTCACCGATAAACTCATCTTT
>.|TRDJ1|.|TRDV1
CALGECWSDTDKLIF
TGTGCTCTTGGGGAATGCTGGTCTGACACCGATAAACTCATCTTT
>.|TRDJ1|.|TRDV1
CALGELATPFLPLLGDPPRTPYTDKLIF
TGTGCTCTTGGGGAACTAGCGACGCCCTTCCTACCATTACTGGGGGATCCACCCCGAACGCCTTACACCGATAAACTCATCTTT
>.|TRDJ1|few|TRDV1
CALGVFFLLQRTGGHGENTDKLIF
TGTGCTCTTGGGGTCTTCTTCCTACTCCAACGTACTGGGGGACACGGGGAAAACACCGATAAACTCATCTTT
>.|TRDJ1|.|TRDV1
CALGENNTDKLIF
TGTGCTCTTGGGGAAAATAACACCGATAAACTCATCTTT
>TRDD3|TRDJ1|.|TRDV1
CALGELGLDSPGTGGSDKLIF
TGTGCTCTTGGGGAACTTGGCTTGGATTCCCCGGGTACTGGGGGATCCGATAAACTCATCTTT
>.|TRDJ1|few|TRDV1
CALGEPTFGEDTDKLIF
TGTGCTCTTGGGGAGCCCACATTCGGGGAAGATACCGATAAACTCATCTTT
>.|TRDJ1|.|TRDV1
CALGEQRGTPSGPDKLIF
TGTGCTCTTGGGGAGCAGAGGGGGACACCCTCCGGGCCCGATAAACTCATCTTT
>.|TRDJ1|.|TRDV1
CALGELTSYGMGIRYTDKLIF
TGTGCTCTTGGGGAATTGACTTCCTACGGGATGGGGATAAGGTACACCGATAAACTCATCTTT
>TRDD3|TRDJ1|few|TRDV1
CALGGCSLLRGIRPTDKLIF
TGTGCTCTTGGGGGATGTTCACTCCTACGGGGGATACGCCCGACCGATAAACTCATCTTT
>TRDD3|TRDJ1|.|TRDV1
CALGESLSDPHNWGILITDKLIF
TGTGCTCTTGGGGAATCATTGTCGGACCCTCACAACTGGGGGATACTAATAACCGATAAACTCATCTTT
>.|TRDJ1|few|TRDV1
CALGITYGVYGYTDKLIF
TGTGCTCTTGGCATTACCTACGGAGTGTATGGGTACACCGATAAACTCATCTTT
>.|TRDJ1|.|TRDV1
CALGETPCHGAGLNTDKLIF
TGTGCTCTTGGGGAGACGCCTTGTCACGGGGCTGGTCTTAACACCGATAAACTCATCTTT
>.|TRDJ1|few|TRDV1
CALGERCGTSPGRWGDTDKLIF
TGTGCTCTTGGGGAACGTTGTGGGACGAGCCCAGGGCGTTGGGGGGACACCGATAAACTCATCTTT
>TRDD3|TRDJ2|few|TRDV1
CALGARPLLGDTRAQLFF
TGTGCTCTTGGGGCGAGACCGTTACTGGGGGATACGAGGGCACAACTCTTCTTT
>TRDD3|TRDJ1|.|TRDV1
CALGDPSLGDTSDKLIF
TGTGCTCTTGGGGACCCAAGCCTGGGGGATACGTCCGATAAACTCATCTTT
>TRDD3|TRDJ1|.|TRDV1
CALGEQIIARYWGIRRYTDKLIF
TGTGCTCTTGGGGAACAGATTATAGCTCGATACTGGGGGATACGCAGGTACACCGATAAACTCATCTTT
>.|TRDJ1|few|TRDV1
CALGERGRPYTDKLIF
TGTGCTCTTGGGGAAAGGGGGAGACCTTACACCGATAAACTCATCTTT
>.|TRDJ1|few|TRDV1
CALGDQGQGVRSDKLIF
TGTGCTCTTGGGGACCAAGGTCAGGGGGTTAGGTCCGATAAACTCATCTTT
>TRDD3|TRDJ2|few|TRDV1
CALGGPIHTDWGIRALTAQLFF
TGTGCTCTTGGGGGACCTATCCATACCGATTGGGGGATACGTGCTTTGACAGCACAACTCTTCTTT
>TRDD3|TRDJ1|.|TRDV1
CALGAITGGYTDKLIF
TGTGCTCTTGGGGCCATTACTGGGGGATACACCGATAAACTCATCTTT
>TRDD3|TRDJ1|few|TRDV1
CALGEPFPDWGIGFVKLIF
TGTGCTCTTGGGGAACCTTTTCCCGACTGGGGGATAGGGTTCGTTAAACTCATCTTT
>TRDD3|TRDJ1|.|TRDV1
CAVGGLRDTDKLIF
TGTGCTGTTGGGGGACTTCGCGACACCGATAAACTCATCTTT
>TRDD3|TRDJ1|few|TRDV1
CALGVLPPGGYAGYTDKLIF
TGTGCTCTTGGGGTTCTCCCCCCTGGGGGATACGCGGGGTACACCGATAAACTCATCTTT
>.|TRDJ1|.|TRDV1
CALGTFQYCSTDKLIF
TGTGCTCTTGGGACCTTCCAATACTGTAGCACCGATAAACTCATCTTT
>TRDD3|TRDJ1|few|TRDV1
CALGAVGFQHWGTVWYTDKLIF
TGTGCTCTTGGGGCTGTGGGCTTCCAACACTGGGGGACGGTTTGGTACACCGATAAACTCATCTTT
>TRDD3|TRDJ1|.|TRDV1
CALGERGGFTDKLIF
TGTGCTCTTGGGGAACGCGGGGGATTCACCGATAAACTCATCTTT
>TRDD3|TRDJ2|.|TRDV1
CALGEFSKLLGDYPLTAQLFF
TGTGCTCTTGGGGAATTTTCGAAACTACTGGGGGATTACCCTTTGACAGCACAACTCTTCTTT
>TRDD3|TRDJ1|.|TRDV1
CALGELQSRWRLGDSSTDKLIF
TGTGCTCTTGGGGAACTTCAGAGCCGCTGGAGGCTGGGGGATAGCTCCACCGATAAACTCATCTTT
>TRDD3|TRDJ1|.|TRDV1
CALGDGLRQRYWGISGDKLIF
TGTGCTCTTGGGGACGGGCTTCGGCAACGGTACTGGGGGATCAGTGGCGATAAACTCATCTTT
>TRDD3|TRDJ1|.|TRDV1
CAPGEPPLLGGIPKLIF
TGTGCTCCTGGGGAACCCCCACTGCTAGGGGGGATACCCAAACTCATCTTT
>TRDD3|TRDJ1|.|TRDV1
CALVGGGSYGNILGDTPDKLIF
TGTGCTCTTGTGGGGGGAGGAAGCTACGGCAATATACTGGGGGATACGCCCGATAAACTCATCTTT
>TRDD2|TRDJ1|.|TRDV1
CALGEKCTGGPIPTYTDKLIF
TGTGCTCTTGGGGAAAAATGTACCGGGGGTCCTATTCCTACGTACACCGATAAACTCATCTTT
>.|TRDJ1|few|TRDV1
CALGELIFHTDKLIF
TGTGCTCTTGGGGAACTTATTTTCCACACCGATAAACTCATCTTT
>.|TRDJ1|.|TRDV1
CALGEIRGVDEHTDKLIF
TGTGCTCTTGGGGAAATCAGGGGGGTGGATGAGCACACCGATAAACTCATCTTT